This paragraph covers one TCR beta chain sequence. As yet, its antigen is unknown. From RNA transcripts, TCR beta CDR3 regions were amplified. First-round RT-PCR with HTBI primers amplified the TCR CDR3 region. TCRdb passed the multiplex PCR reads through MiXCR, listing each CDR3 protein once. The table lists about 680,000 distinct CDR3 sequences, approximately 36% of them singletons. The record originates from a study of T cells in Graves' hyperthyroidism and ophthalmopathy. Trimming left V 3 bases short and J 1 base short, with 15 bases between. CDR3 length: 16 amino acids. CDR1 LNHDA and CDR2 SQIVND come from the germline V gene (reference sequence). General study findings and limits: Prediction of ophthalmopathy progression came a median roughly 6.6 months pre-onset.

Diagnosis relied on clinical symptoms, serum thyroxine and TRAb, thyroid ultrasound and orbital computed tomography. Out of approximately 9.9 ml of fresh peripheral blood came the PBMCs. The chain joins TRBV19 to TRBJ1-1; tentative D call: TRBD1 (6 bases). This receptor was identified in a woman between 35 and 50 years old with Graves' hyperthyroidism. The sequencing input was blood. DNA for the CDR3: TGTGCCAGTAGTATGGATTCCAGGGGTCAGAACACTGAAGCTTTCTTT. As protein: CASSMDSRGQNTEAFF.